Listed here are 12 T cell receptor beta chains from one sample, sequenced in a study of cytomegalovirus exposure and HLA in healthy donors. PCR used 60 Vbeta primers and 13 Jbeta primers. TCRdb's copy holds only in-frame clones and misses some; the assay was immunoSEQ multiplex PCR. The sample has fewer than 150,000 clones; 73% are singletons. Sequenced input: PBMCs. These receptors all stem from a human donor in good health.

V is TRBV27 and J is TRBJ2-5; 12 nucleotides line up with TRBD2. V was pared by 5 bases and J by 4 bases, with 14 bases of the junction left unmatched. There are 18 residues in the CDR3. From germline, CDR1 is MNHEY and CDR2 SMNVEV (reference sequence). The CDR3 loop is CASSPRLIRLAGAETQYF. As DNA, the CDR3 is TGTGCCAGCAGTCCGAGACTGATAAGACTAGCGGGAGCAGAGACCCAGTACTTC.

About this clone itself: Other nucleotide sequences from this sample produce the same CDR3. The chain couples TRBV5-6 to TRBJ2-7; the match to TRBD1 covers 9 bases. With V trimmed by 4 bases and J by 1 base, 6 bases remained unmatched. The CDR3 totals 15 residues. The germline gives CDR1 SGHDT, CDR2 YYEEEE. The CDR3 region has the DNA TGTGCCAGCAGCCCGGACAGGGGCGGTTCCTACGAGCAGTACTTC. This codes for CASSPDRGGSYEQYF.

A few counts support this clone. The rearrangement uses TRBV7-3 and TRBJ1-1; weak D call: TRBD1 (5 bases). The CDR3 contains 13 residues. Germline-derived CDR1 and CDR2 are SGHTA and FQGTGA. V lost 5 bases to trimming and J lost 0 bases, with 7 bases between them. The CDR3 DNA reads as TGTGCCAGCAGCATGACAGTGAACACTGAAGCTTTCTTT. The encoded protein is CASSMTVNTEAFF.

The chain is built from TRBV9 and TRBJ1-1; TRBD1 matches 7 bases. Trimming removed 2 bases from V and 1 base from J; junction bases left unmatched: 2. CDR1 and CDR2 from the germline V gene are SGDLS and YYNGEE. The CDR3 has 14 residues. CDR3 coding DNA: TGTGCCAGCAGCGTCGGACAGGAGAACACTGAAGCTTTCTTT. It encodes CASSVGQENTEAFF.

V usage is TRBV11-2 and J usage is TRBJ2-7, with TRBD2 identical over 9 bases. V lost 1 base and J lost 5; bases outside the gene matches: 9. CDR3 length: 16 residues. Per germline, CDR1 SGHAT and CDR2 FQNNGV. CDR3 sequence: CASSLVGSGSFDEQYF. CDR3 DNA: TGTGCCAGCAGCTTAGTAGGTAGCGGGAGTTTCGACGAGCAGTACTTC.

The chain combines TRBV19 with TRBJ1-4, with 7 bases that match TRBD1. J lost 5 bases, V lost 5 bases, and 5 bases had no gene match. The CDR3 has 14 amino acids. Germline V gene lookup returns CDR1 LNHDA and CDR2 SQIVND (reference sequence). The CDR3 loop is CASSGGQSNEKLFF. Written as DNA, the CDR3 is TGTGCCAGTAGTGGGGGACAGTCAAATGAAAAACTGTTTTTT. Full variable domain (rest looked up from reference TRBV19 and TRBJ1-4): DGGITQSPKYLFRKEGQNVTLSCEQNLNHDAMYWYRQDPGQGLRLIYYSQIVNDFQKGDIAEGYSVSREKKESFPLTVTSAQKNPTAFYLCASSGGQSNEKLFFGSGTQLSVL.

The rearrangement uses TRBV5-1 and TRBJ1-1; a weak D match, TRBD1 (5 bases). The CDR3 extends over 14 amino acids. V was shortened by 7 bases and J by 1 base, with 14 bases between the two germline ends. Per the germline V gene, CDR1 is SGHRS and CDR2 is YFSETQ. The CDR3 sequence: CASLGGNGNTEAFF. The CDR3 DNA reads TGCGCCAGCCTCGGGGGGAATGGGAACACTGAAGCTTTCTTT.

The chain combines TRBV5-4 with TRBJ2-5; tentatively, D is TRBD2 (5 bases). Trimming left V 4 bases short and J 7 bases short, with 17 bases between. This CDR3 has 14 residues. CDR1 SGHNT and CDR2 YYREEE come from the germline V gene (reference sequence). The CDR3 loop reads CASSTDLVAGTQYF. CDR3 DNA sequence: TGTGCCAGCAGCACCGACTTGGTGGCGGGGACCCAGTACTTC.

V gene TRBV7-9 combines with J gene TRBJ2-7; D uncertain. The CDR3 is 12 residues long. Germline CDR1 reads SEHNR; CDR2 reads FQNEAQ (reference sequence). V was cut by 2 bases and J by 1 base, with 3 bases left in between. CDR3 amino acids: CASSLSSYEQYF. In nucleotides, the CDR3 is TGTGCCAGCAGCTTATCTTCCTACGAGCAGTACTTC. Full variable domain (missing parts from reference TRBV7-9 and TRBJ2-7): DTGVSQNPRHKITKRGQNVTFRCDPISEHNRLYWYRQTLGQGPEFLTYFQNEAQLEKSRLLSDRFSAERPKGSFSTLEIQRTEQGDSAMYLCASSLSSYEQYFGPGTRLTVT.

This clone has only a few counts. The chain links TRBV5-1 to TRBJ2-3; 11 positions agree with TRBD2. V was clipped by 2 bases and J by 4 bases; unmatched bases: 3. Germline V CDR1 and CDR2: SGHRS, YFSETQ. The CDR3 has 15 amino acids. CDR3 in amino acids: CASSFTSGSSDTQYF. CDR3 DNA: TGCGCCAGCAGCTTTACTAGCGGGAGTTCAGATACGCAGTATTTT.

This clone was detected a few times. J is TRBJ1-2 and V is TRBV30; 9 positions agree with TRBD1. V dropped 3 bases and J dropped 1; count of bases not matched to a gene: 9. The CDR3 runs to 16 residues. In germline, CDR1 is GTSNPN, CDR2 SVGIG (reference sequence). CDR3 coding DNA: TGTGCCTGGAGCCGGACAGGGGTTCCCCTTAACTATGGCTACACCTTC. It encodes CAWSRTGVPLNYGYTF.

The chain has TRBV25-1 and TRBJ1-2, with 7 bases that match TRBD1. Germline lookup yields CDR1 MGHDK and CDR2 SYGVNS. The CDR3 length is 16 residues. With 3 bases clipped from V and 0 bases from J, the junction kept 7 bases outside the gene matches. The CDR3 DNA reads as TGTGCCAGCAGTGACCCTGGGACAGCGGCTAACTATGGCTACACCTTC. Its protein is CASSDPGTAANYGYTF.